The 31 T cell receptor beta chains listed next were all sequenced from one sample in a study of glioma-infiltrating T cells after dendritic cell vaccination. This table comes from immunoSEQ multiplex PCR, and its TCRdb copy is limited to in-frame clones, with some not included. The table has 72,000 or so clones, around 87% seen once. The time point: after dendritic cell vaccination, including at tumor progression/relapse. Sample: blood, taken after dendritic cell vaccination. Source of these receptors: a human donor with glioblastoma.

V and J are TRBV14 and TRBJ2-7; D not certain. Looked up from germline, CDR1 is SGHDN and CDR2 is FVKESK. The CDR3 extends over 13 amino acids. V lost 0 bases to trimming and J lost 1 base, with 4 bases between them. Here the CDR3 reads CASSQDLSYEQYF. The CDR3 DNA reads TGTGCCAGCAGCCAAGATCTTTCCTACGAGCAGTACTTC.

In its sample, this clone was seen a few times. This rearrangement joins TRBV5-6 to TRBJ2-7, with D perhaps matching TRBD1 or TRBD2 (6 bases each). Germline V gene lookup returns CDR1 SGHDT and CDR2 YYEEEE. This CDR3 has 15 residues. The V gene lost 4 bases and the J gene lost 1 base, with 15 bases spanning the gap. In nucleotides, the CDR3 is TGTGCCAGCAGCCTGGCGGGACACCTTTCCTACGAGCAGTACTTC. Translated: CASSLAGHLSYEQYF.

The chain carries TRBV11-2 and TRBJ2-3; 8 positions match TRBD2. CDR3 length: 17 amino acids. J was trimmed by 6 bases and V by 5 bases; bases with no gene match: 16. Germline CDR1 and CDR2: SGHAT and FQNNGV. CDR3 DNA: TGTGCCAGCAGCGCCCTTCCACCGGGACTAGGTTGGGATACGCAGTATTTT. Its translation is CASSALPPGLGWDTQYF.

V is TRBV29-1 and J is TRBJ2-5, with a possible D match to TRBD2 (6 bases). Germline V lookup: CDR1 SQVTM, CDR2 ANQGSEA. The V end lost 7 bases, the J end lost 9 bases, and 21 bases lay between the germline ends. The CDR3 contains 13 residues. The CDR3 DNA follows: TGCAGCGCCCGAGGTAGCGGCCAAGGGGCCCAGTACTTC. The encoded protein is CSARGSGQGAQYF.

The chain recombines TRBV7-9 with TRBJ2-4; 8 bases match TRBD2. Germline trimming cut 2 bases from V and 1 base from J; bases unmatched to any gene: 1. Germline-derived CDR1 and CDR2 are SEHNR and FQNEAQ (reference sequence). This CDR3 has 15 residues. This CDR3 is CASSLIAGAKNIQYF. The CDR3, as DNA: TGTGCCAGCAGCTTAATAGCGGGGGCCAAAAACATTCAGTACTTC.

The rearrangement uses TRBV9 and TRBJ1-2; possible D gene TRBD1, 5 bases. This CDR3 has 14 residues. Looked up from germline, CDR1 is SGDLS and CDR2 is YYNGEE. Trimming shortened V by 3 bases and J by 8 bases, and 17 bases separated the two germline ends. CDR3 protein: CASSGVRPGVGYTF. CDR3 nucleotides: TGTGCCAGCAGCGGGGTAAGGCCGGGGGTCGGCTACACCTTC.

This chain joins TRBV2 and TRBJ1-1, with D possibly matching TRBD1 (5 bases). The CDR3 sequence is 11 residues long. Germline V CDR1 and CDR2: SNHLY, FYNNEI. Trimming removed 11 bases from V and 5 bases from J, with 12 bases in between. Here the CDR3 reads CAAGGRTEAFF. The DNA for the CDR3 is TGTGCCGCGGGGGGGAGGACTGAAGCTTTCTTT.

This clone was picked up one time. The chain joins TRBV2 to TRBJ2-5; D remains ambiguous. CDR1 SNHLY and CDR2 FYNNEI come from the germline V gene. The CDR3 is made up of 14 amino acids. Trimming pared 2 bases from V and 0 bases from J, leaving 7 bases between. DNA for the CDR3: TGTGCCAGCAGTGAACTTACAGACCAAGAGACCCAGTACTTC. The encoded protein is CASSELTDQETQYF.

DNA for the CDR3: TGCGCCAGCAGCCAAGATAGGGACAACGGCATTCAGTACTTC. This encodes CASSQDRDNGIQYF. The chain has TRBV4-1 and TRBJ2-4; D may be TRBD1 (6 bases). CDR1 MGHRA and CDR2 YSYEKL come from the germline V gene. The germline V and J ends were trimmed by 0 bases and 9 bases, with 12 bases remaining between them. This CDR3 contains 14 residues.

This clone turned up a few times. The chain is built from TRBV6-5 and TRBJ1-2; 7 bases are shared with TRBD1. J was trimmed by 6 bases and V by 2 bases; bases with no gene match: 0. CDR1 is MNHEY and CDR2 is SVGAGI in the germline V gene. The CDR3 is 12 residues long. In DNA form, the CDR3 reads TGTGCCAGCAGTTACAGGGGGCATGGCTACACCTTC. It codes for CASSYRGHGYTF.

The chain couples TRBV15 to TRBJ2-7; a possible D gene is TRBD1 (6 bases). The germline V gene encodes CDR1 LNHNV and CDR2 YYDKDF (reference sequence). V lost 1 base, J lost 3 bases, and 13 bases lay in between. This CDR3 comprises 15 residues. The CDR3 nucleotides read TGTGCCACCAGCAGAGGGGACACTGGACTCTACGAGCAGTACTTC. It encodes CATSRGDTGLYEQYF.

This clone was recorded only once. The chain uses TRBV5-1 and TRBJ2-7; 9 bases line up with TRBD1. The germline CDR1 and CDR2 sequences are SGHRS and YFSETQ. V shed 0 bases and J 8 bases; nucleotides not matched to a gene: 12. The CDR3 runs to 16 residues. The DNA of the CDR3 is TGCGCCAGCAGCTTGGCCTTGGCGGGACAGGGTAGCAAGCAGTACTTC. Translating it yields CASSLALAGQGSKQYF.

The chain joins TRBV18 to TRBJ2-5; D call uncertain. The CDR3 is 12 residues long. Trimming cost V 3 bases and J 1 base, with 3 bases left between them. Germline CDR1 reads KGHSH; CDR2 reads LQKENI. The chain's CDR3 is CASSPAQETQYF. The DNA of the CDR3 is TGTGCCAGCTCACCGGCCCAAGAGACCCAGTACTTC.

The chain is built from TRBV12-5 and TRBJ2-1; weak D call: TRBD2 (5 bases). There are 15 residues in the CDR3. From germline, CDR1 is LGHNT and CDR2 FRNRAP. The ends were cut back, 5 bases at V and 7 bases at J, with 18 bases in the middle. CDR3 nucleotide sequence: TGTGCTAGTGGTCCGAGGGATTACTCCTGGAATGAGCAGTTCTTC. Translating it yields CASGPRDYSWNEQFF. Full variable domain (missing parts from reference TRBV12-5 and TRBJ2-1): DARVTQTPRHKVTEMGQEVTMRCQPILGHNTVFWYRQTMMQGLELLAYFRNRAPLDDSGMPKDRFSAEMPDATLATLKIQPSEPRDSAVYFCASGPRDYSWNEQFFGPGTRLTVL.

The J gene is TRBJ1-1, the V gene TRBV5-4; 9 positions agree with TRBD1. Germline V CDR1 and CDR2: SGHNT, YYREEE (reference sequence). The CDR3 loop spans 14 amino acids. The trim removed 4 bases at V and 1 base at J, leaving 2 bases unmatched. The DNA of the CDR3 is TGTGCCAGCAGCGCGGACAGGGGGAACACTGAAGCTTTCTTT. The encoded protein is CASSADRGNTEAFF.

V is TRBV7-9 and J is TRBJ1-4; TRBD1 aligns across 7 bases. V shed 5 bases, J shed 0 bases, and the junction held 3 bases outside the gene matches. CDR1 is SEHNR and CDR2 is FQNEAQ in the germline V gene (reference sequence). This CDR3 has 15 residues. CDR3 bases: TGTGCCAGCAGCATCGGACAGGCAACTAATGAAAAACTGTTTTTT. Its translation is CASSIGQATNEKLFF.

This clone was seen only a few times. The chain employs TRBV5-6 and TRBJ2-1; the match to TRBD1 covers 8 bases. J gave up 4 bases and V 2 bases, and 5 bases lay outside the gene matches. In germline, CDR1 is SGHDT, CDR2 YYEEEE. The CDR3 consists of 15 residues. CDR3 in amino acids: CASSFPGGPYNEQFF. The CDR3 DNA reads TGTGCCAGCAGCTTCCCAGGGGGCCCTTACAATGAGCAGTTCTTC.

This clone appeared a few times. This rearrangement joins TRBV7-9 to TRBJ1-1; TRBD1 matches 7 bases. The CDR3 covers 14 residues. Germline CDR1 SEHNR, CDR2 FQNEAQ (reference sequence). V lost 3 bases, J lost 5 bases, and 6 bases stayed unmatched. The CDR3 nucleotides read TGTGCCAGCAGCTTGGGACAGCTGGGGACTGAAGCTTTCTTT. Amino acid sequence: CASSLGQLGTEAFF.

The chain's CDR3 is CASSLGGGGDIQYF. CDR3 bases: TGTGCCAGCAGTTTAGGGGGCGGGGGAGACATTCAGTACTTC. The rearrangement links TRBV27 to TRBJ2-4; D possibly corresponds to TRBD2 (7 bases). V was clipped by 2 bases and J by 8 bases, with 13 bases between them. The CDR3 consists of 14 residues. In germline, CDR1 is MNHEY, CDR2 SMNVEV (reference sequence).

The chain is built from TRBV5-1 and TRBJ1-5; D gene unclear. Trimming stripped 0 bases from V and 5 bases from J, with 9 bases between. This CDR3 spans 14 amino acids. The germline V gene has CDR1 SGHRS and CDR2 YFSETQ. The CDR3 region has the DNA TGCGCCAGCAGCTTGGTTGGCAGTTATCAGCCCCAGCATTTT. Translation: CASSLVGSYQPQHF. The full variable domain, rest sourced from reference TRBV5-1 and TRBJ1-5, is KAGVTQTPRYLIKTRGQQVTLSCSPISGHRSVSWYQQTPGQGLQFLFEYFSETQRNKGNFPGRFSGRQFSNSRSEMNVSTLELGDSALYLCASSLVGSYQPQHFGDGTRLSIL.

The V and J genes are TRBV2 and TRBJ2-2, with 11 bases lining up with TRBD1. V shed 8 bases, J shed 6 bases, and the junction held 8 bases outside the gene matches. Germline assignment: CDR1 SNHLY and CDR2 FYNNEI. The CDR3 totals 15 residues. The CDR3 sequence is CASRWGTGGAGELFF. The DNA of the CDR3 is TGTGCCAGCCGGTGGGGGACAGGGGGGGCCGGGGAGCTGTTTTTT.

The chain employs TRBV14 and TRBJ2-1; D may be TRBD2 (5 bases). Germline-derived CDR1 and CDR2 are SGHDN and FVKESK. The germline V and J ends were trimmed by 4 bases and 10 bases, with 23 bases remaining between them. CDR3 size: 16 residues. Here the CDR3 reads CASSRLGWAGHREQFF. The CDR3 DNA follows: TGTGCCAGCAGCCGCCTAGGTTGGGCGGGCCATCGGGAGCAGTTCTTC.

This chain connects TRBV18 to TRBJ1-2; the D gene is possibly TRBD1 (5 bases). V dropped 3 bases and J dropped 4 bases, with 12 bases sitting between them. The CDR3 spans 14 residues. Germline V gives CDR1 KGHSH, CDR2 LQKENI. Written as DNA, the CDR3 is TGTGCCAGCTCACCCCTAGGGGCGAGCTATGGCTACACCTTC. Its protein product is CASSPLGASYGYTF.

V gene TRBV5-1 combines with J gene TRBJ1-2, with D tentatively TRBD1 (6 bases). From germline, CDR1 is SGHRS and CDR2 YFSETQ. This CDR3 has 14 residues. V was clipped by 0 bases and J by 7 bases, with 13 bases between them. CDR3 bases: TGCGCCAGCAGCTTGGCACAGGGAACGCCTGGCTACACCTTC. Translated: CASSLAQGTPGYTF.

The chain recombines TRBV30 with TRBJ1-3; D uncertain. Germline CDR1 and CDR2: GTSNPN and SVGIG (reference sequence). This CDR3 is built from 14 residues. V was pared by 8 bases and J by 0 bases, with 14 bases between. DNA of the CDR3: TGTGCCATTCGCCGCCGGGACTCTGGAAACACCATATATTTT. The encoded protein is CAIRRRDSGNTIYF.

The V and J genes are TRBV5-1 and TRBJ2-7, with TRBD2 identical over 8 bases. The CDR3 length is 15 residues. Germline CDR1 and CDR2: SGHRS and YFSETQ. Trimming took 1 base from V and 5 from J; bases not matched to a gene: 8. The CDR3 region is CASSLSGTSSHEQYF. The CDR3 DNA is TGCGCCAGCAGCTTGAGTGGGACTAGTTCCCACGAGCAGTACTTC.

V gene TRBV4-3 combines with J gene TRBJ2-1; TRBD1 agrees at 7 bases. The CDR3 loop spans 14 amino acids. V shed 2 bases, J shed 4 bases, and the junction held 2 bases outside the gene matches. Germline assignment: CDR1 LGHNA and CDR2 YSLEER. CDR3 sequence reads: CASSQPGQYNEQFF. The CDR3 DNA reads TGCGCCAGCAGCCAACCGGGACAGTACAATGAGCAGTTCTTC.

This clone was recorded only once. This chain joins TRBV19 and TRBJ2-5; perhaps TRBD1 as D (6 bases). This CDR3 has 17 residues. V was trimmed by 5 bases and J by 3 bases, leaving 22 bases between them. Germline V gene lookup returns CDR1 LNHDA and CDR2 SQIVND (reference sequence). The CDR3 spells CASSPSRQAEGKETQYF. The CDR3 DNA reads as TGTGCCAGTAGTCCCTCCAGACAGGCCGAGGGCAAAGAGACCCAGTACTTC. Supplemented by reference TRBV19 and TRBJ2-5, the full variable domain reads DGGITQSPKYLFRKEGQNVTLSCEQNLNHDAMYWYRQDPGQGLRLIYYSQIVNDFQKGDIAEGYSVSREKKESFPLTVTSAQKNPTAFYLCASSPSRQAEGKETQYFGPGTRLLVL.

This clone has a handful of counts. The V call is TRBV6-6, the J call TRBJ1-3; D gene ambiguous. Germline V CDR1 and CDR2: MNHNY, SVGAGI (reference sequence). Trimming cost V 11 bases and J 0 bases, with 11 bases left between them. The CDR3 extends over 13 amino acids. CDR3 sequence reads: CASRRDSGNTIYF. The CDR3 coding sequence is TGTGCCTCACGACGGGACTCTGGAAACACCATATATTTT.

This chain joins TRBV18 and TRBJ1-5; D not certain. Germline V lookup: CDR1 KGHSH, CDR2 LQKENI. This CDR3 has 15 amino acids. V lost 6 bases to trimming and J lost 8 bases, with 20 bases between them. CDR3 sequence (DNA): TGTGCCAGCTCCCGAAGGATGGAGCTGGGTGAGCCCCAGCATTTT. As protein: CASSRRMELGEPQHF.

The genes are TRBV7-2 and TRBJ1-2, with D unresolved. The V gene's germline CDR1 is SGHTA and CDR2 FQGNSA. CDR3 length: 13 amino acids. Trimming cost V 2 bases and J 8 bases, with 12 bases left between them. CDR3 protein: CASSLSGGWGYTF. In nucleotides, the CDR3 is TGTGCCAGCAGCTTATCAGGTGGATGGGGCTACACCTTC. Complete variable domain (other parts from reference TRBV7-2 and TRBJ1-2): GAGVSQSPSNKVTEKGKDVELRCDPISGHTALYWYRQSLGQGLEFLIYFQGNSAPDKSGLPSDRFSAERTGGSVSTLTIQRTQQEDSAVYLCASSLSGGWGYTFGSGTRLTVV.